The present TCR beta chain was sequenced within a study of OX40 agonist ivuxolimab in advanced cancers. Libraries were prepared by immunoSEQ multiplex PCR; TCRdb keeps only in-frame clonotypes and omits some of them. The sample has about 45,000 clones, 80% seen once. Trimming took 0 bases from V and 0 from J, leaving 10 bases between them. Germline lookup yields CDR1 SGHNT and CDR2 YYREEE (reference sequence). The CDR3 is 15 amino acids. The TCR comes from an adult with an advanced solid tumor such as melanoma, head and neck, liver or kidney cancer. This specimen was CD4+ or CD8+ T cells sorted from blood, taken in a trial of the OX40 agonist ivuxolimab. The genes are TRBV5-4 and TRBJ2-7; D ambiguous. The CDR3 DNA is TGTGCCAGCAGCTTGGGACTCGTGAGCTCCTACGAGCAGTACTTC. This codes for CASSLGLVSSYEQYF.